The T cell receptor (beta chain) under discussion was sequenced for a study of blood T cell repertoires in COVID-19. The wider study: T cells, B-cell-depleted T cells, or PBMCs supplied cDNA or gDNA.

V lost 8 bases and J lost 5, with 21 bases in between. The CDR3 is 15 amino acids. Germline V gene lookup returns CDR1 MDHEN and CDR2 SYDVKM. The authors' processing: Amplification from reference gene primers served as the basis for estimated nucleated cell counts. Measured with immunoSEQ multiplex PCR; TCRdb has only the in-frame clones, and not every one. V, J and clone size are those of that table, while D and trimming were read from the DNA. This sample has 130,000 to 150,000 clones, with roughly 88% found just once. The sequenced sample consisted of PBMCs or T cells enriched from blood (not recorded which). The receptor's source is a woman aged 25 to 39 with acute COVID-19. J is TRBJ1-1 and V is TRBV28; no reliable D call. As DNA, the CDR3 is TGTGCCAGCCGCTCCTTCAGCGAGACGAAGACTGAAGCTTTCTTT. Its protein is CASRSFSETKTEAFF.